The 21 T cell receptor beta chains given below trace back to one sample, sequenced in a study of T cell changes during pregnancy in multiple sclerosis. Some clones are missing from TCRdb's copy, which holds only in-frame ones; the method was immunoSEQ multiplex PCR. The sample records some 85,000 clones, nearly 95% being singletons. Sequencing used peripheral blood, obtained in the second trimester of pregnancy. The receptors come from a female donor with multiple sclerosis, enrolled in a pregnancy study.

Here the CDR3 DNA reads TGTGCCAGCAGTTTCAATGTGGGGGCTGGAGAGACCCAGTACTTC. As protein: CASSFNVGAGETQYF. This chain uses TRBV28 with TRBJ2-5; possible D gene TRBD1, 6 bases. Germline V lookup: CDR1 MDHEN, CDR2 SYDVKM. The CDR3 runs 15 residues. The V end was cut by 3 bases, the J end by 4 bases, with 15 bases between.

J is TRBJ1-1 and V is TRBV11-2; 7 bases agree with TRBD1. Germline CDR1 reads SGHAT; CDR2 reads FQNNGV. This CDR3 contains 13 residues. The V and J ends lost 6 bases and 1 base, in that order; junction bases with no gene match: 2. The CDR3 sequence: CASSRQGNTEAFF. In DNA, the CDR3 is TGTGCCAGCAGTCGACAGGGGAACACTGAAGCTTTCTTT.

This rearrangement joins TRBV5-1 to TRBJ1-1; D possibly corresponds to TRBD1 (5 bases). Germline CDR1 is SGHRS and CDR2 is YFSETQ. The CDR3 is 16 residues long. Trimming stripped 0 bases from V and 9 bases from J, with 21 bases between. CDR3 sequence: CASSLGQGRRLTKAFF. In DNA, the CDR3 is TGCGCCAGCAGCTTGGGCCAGGGCAGACGATTAACTAAAGCTTTCTTT.

The rearrangement joins TRBV9 to TRBJ2-7, with D possibly TRBD2 on 7 matching bases. V was pared by 0 bases and J by 7 bases, with 14 bases between. The CDR3 is made up of 14 amino acids. Germline-derived CDR1 and CDR2 are SGDLS and YYNGEE. This chain's CDR3 is CASSVGVGGGEQYF. CDR3 in DNA: TGTGCCAGCAGCGTAGGGGTGGGAGGGGGAGAGCAGTACTTC.

V and J are TRBV7-3 and TRBJ2-2; 7 bases map to TRBD1. V lost 5 bases and J lost 6; bases outside the gene matches: 6. The germline CDR1 and CDR2 sequences are SGHTA and FQGTGA. The CDR3 is made up of 14 amino acids. CDR3 sequence: CASSPKTGSGELFF. CDR3 DNA sequence: TGTGCCAGCAGCCCCAAGACAGGGTCCGGGGAGCTGTTTTTT.

The rearrangement joins TRBV5-1 to TRBJ2-2, with D possibly being TRBD1 (6 bases). V dropped 7 bases and J dropped 2 bases, with 12 bases sitting between them. The CDR3 is made up of 14 amino acids. From germline, CDR1 is SGHRS and CDR2 YFSETQ. The CDR3 loop is CASHRAENTGELFF. The CDR3 DNA is TGCGCCAGCCACAGGGCCGAAAACACCGGGGAGCTGTTTTTT.

This clone appeared once. The V and J genes are TRBV12-5 and TRBJ2-7, with D possibly being TRBD2 (7 bases). The length of the CDR3 is 16 residues. V lost 0 bases to trimming and J lost 7 bases, with 19 bases between them. Germline-derived CDR1 and CDR2 are LGHNT and FRNRAP. Here the CDR3 reads CASGLVMGRGHLEQYF. The CDR3 nucleotides are TGTGCTAGTGGTTTGGTAATGGGGCGGGGGCATCTTGAGCAGTACTTC.

The chain links TRBV4-3 to TRBJ2-5; 7 positions agree with TRBD1. CDR1 LGHNA and CDR2 YSLEER come from the germline V gene. Trimming at V came to 3 bases and at J to 4 bases, leaving 8 bases not matched to a gene. The CDR3 totals 15 residues. CDR3 in DNA: TGCGCCAGCAGCCACATACAGGGGAATGTAGAGACCCAGTACTTC. Amino acid sequence: CASSHIQGNVETQYF.

The chain carries TRBV6-1 and TRBJ1-5; 8 positions agree with TRBD1. The CDR3 covers 15 residues. Losses at the gene ends were 1 base for V and 6 bases for J; bases not matched to a gene: 5. Germline CDR1 MNHNS, CDR2 SASEGT. CDR3 in amino acids: CASSEGEDRAQPQHF. CDR3 nucleotide sequence: TGTGCCAGCAGTGAAGGGGAGGACAGGGCTCAGCCCCAGCATTTT.

This clone was detected only once. The V gene is TRBV5-1, the J gene TRBJ1-1; TRBD1 is a possible D gene (6 bases). Trimming took 1 base from V and 9 from J, leaving 13 bases between them. This CDR3 is 13 amino acids long. Per the germline V gene, CDR1 is SGHRS and CDR2 is YFSETQ. The CDR3 region is CASSLPVQGKAFF. CDR3 nucleotides: TGCGCCAGCAGCTTGCCCGTGCAGGGGAAAGCTTTCTTT.

J is TRBJ2-1 and V is TRBV7-2, with 10 bases lining up with TRBD2. From germline, CDR1 is SGHTA and CDR2 FQGNSA. The CDR3 has 15 amino acids. V gave up 3 bases and J gave up 2 bases; unmatched junction bases: 1. The CDR3 coding sequence is TGTGCCAGCAGCTTCACTAGCGGGGCCTACAATGAGCAGTTCTTC. Its translation: CASSFTSGAYNEQFF.

As concerns this clone: Other DNA sequences in the sample encode the same CDR3. V is TRBV6-1 and J is TRBJ2-6, with 7 positions matching TRBD2. Germline assignment: CDR1 MNHNS and CDR2 SASEGT. Germline trimming cut 6 bases from V and 0 bases from J; bases unmatched to any gene: 2. The CDR3 runs to 15 residues. In DNA form, the CDR3 reads TGTGCCAGCAGAACGGGGGGCTCTGGGGCCAACGTCCTGACTTTC. This codes for CASRTGGSGANVLTF.

This clone was observed a handful of times. The CDR3 loop reads CASSLAAVGPGYGYTF. The CDR3 coding sequence is TGTGCCAGCAGCTTGGCCGCGGTGGGGCCGGGCTATGGCTACACCTTC. The chain joins TRBV5-4 to TRBJ1-2, with D perhaps matching TRBD1 (5 bases). The CDR3 sequence is 16 residues long. Deletions cut 0 bases from V and 4 bases from J, with 16 bases between. Per germline, CDR1 SGHNT and CDR2 YYREEE (reference sequence).

The CDR3: CASSKGDRGSYNEQFF. Written as DNA, the CDR3 is TGTGCCAGCAGCAAAGGGGACAGGGGCTCCTACAATGAGCAGTTCTTC. The chain combines TRBV21-1 with TRBJ2-1; TRBD1, the table's D call, was not compared with the DNA. TRBV21-1 is shown as a pseudogene. This CDR3 spans 16 amino acids.

This clone was picked up one time. CDR3 in DNA: TGTGCCAGCGAACTCGCGGGACAGGTTTCGTCCGATGGCTACACCTTC. It specifies CASELAGQVSSDGYTF. The V gene is TRBV28, the J gene TRBJ1-2; 8 bases are a match to TRBD1. CDR3 length: 16 residues. Trimming took 8 bases from V and 6 from J; bases not matched to a gene: 17. The germline gives CDR1 MDHEN, CDR2 SYDVKM.

This clone was seen just once. V gene TRBV30 combines with J gene TRBJ2-7, with 7 positions matching TRBD2. There are 14 residues in the CDR3. Germline CDR1 is GTSNPN and CDR2 is SVGIG (reference sequence). Trimming took 2 bases from V and 2 from J; bases not matched to a gene: 6. The CDR3, as DNA: TGTGCCTGGAGTCGGATCGGACTAGCCTACGAGCAGTACTTC. This gives the protein CAWSRIGLAYEQYF.

V usage is TRBV27 and J usage is TRBJ2-2; 10 bases are a match to TRBD1. Per the germline V gene, CDR1 is MNHEY and CDR2 is SMNVEV (reference sequence). This CDR3 is 17 amino acids long. Trimming removed 6 bases from V and 7 bases from J; junction bases left unmatched: 14. The CDR3 sequence: CASSLLTGGFGGGELFF. The CDR3 nucleotides read TGTGCCAGCAGCCTCTTGACAGGGGGCTTCGGGGGCGGGGAGCTGTTTTTT.

The V gene is TRBV4-1, the J gene TRBJ2-1; 7 bases match TRBD2. The CDR3 is 15 amino acids. Germline CDR1 MGHRA, CDR2 YSYEKL. The V and J ends lost 4 bases and 5 bases, in that order; junction bases with no gene match: 8. The CDR3 DNA reads TGCGCCAGCAGCCGGGTGGGAGGGTTCGACAATGAGCAGTTCTTC. Amino acid sequence: CASSRVGGFDNEQFF.

The chain is built from TRBV11-2 and TRBJ2-2; D possibly corresponds to TRBD1 (7 bases). CDR1 and CDR2 (germline): SGHAT, FQNNGV. V shed 8 bases and J shed 6 bases, with 16 bases lying between them. This CDR3 contains 14 residues. In nucleotides, the CDR3 is TGTGCCAGCTCCCGAGGCAGGGGGGCCGGGGAGCTGTTTTTT. It is translated as CASSRGRGAGELFF.

Comment on this clone: Different DNA sequences within this sample yield the same CDR3. The chain couples TRBV5-1 to TRBJ2-5; 7 nucleotides line up with TRBD1. The CDR3 totals 15 residues. The V segment lost 0 bases and the J segment 1 base; nucleotides outside the gene matches: 3. In germline, CDR1 is SGHRS, CDR2 YFSETQ. This CDR3 reads CASSLARTGQETQYF. Here the CDR3 DNA reads TGCGCCAGCAGCTTGGCCAGGACAGGCCAAGAGACCCAGTACTTC.

The chain has TRBV2 and TRBJ2-7; tentative D call: TRBD2 (5 bases). The germline CDR1 and CDR2 sequences are SNHLY and FYNNEI. Trimming took 1 base from V and 6 from J, leaving 16 bases between them. The CDR3 consists of 15 residues. The CDR3 DNA reads TGTGCCAGCAGTGAAGGGTCATTCGGCCGGGGCGAGCAGTACTTC. Amino acid sequence: CASSEGSFGRGEQYF.